The clone carrying this TCR beta chain was seen a handful of times. The target antigen is unknown. These data originate in a study of response to subunit inactivated influenza vaccine. Study results and caveats: Each seasonal influenza vaccination recruits few new T cells, the authors suggested.

TCRdb re-analysed the RT-PCR reads in MiXCR, keeping a single row per CDR3 protein. This sample has roughly 520,000 distinct CDR3 sequences, with roughly 27% found just once. The CDR3 is 18 residues long. With V trimmed by 5 bases and J by 0 bases, 15 bases remained unmatched. CDR1 is SGHAT and CDR2 is FQDESV in the germline V gene (reference sequence). The input for sequencing was CD4+ T cells sorted from PBMCs, taken 5 days after vaccination. This receptor was identified in a middle-aged man who received an inactivated influenza vaccine. This chain joins TRBV11-1 and TRBJ1-1; 7 bases map to TRBD1. The CDR3 protein is CASSRRPRDSTLNTEAFF. In DNA form, the CDR3 reads TGTGCCAGCAGCCGCCGCCCCCGGGACAGCACCTTGAACACTGAAGCTTTCTTT.